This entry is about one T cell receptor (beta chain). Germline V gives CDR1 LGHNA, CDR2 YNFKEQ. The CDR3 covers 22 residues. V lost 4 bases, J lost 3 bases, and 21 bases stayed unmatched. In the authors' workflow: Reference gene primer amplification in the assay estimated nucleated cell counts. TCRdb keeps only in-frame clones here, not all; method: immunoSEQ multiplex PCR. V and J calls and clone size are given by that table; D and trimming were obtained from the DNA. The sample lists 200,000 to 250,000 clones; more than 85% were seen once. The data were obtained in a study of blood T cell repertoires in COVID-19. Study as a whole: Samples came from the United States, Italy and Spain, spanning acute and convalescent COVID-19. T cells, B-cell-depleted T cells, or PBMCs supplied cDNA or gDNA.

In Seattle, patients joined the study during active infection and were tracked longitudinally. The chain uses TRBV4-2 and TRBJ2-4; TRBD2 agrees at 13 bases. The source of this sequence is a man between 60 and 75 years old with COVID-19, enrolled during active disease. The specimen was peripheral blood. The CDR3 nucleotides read TGTGCCAGCAGCCCAGAACCCCGGGACAGGGGACTAGCGGGGTCGGGCAAAAACATTCAGTACTTC. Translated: CASSPEPRDRGLAGSGKNIQYF.